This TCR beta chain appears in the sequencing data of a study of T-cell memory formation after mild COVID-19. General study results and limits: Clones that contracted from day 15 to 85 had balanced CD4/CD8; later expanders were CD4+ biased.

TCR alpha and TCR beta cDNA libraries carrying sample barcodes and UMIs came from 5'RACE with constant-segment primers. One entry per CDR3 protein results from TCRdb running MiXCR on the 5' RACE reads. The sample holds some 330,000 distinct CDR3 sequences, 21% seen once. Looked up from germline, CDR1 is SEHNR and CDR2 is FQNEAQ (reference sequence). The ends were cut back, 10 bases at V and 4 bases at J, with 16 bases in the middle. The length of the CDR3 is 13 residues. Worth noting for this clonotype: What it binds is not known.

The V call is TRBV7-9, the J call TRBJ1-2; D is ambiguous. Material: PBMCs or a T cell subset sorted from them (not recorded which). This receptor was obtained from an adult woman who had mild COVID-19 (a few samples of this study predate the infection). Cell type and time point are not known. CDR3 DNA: TGTGCCACCGGGGAGGGTAGGACCTATGGCTACACCTTC. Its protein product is CATGEGRTYGYTF.